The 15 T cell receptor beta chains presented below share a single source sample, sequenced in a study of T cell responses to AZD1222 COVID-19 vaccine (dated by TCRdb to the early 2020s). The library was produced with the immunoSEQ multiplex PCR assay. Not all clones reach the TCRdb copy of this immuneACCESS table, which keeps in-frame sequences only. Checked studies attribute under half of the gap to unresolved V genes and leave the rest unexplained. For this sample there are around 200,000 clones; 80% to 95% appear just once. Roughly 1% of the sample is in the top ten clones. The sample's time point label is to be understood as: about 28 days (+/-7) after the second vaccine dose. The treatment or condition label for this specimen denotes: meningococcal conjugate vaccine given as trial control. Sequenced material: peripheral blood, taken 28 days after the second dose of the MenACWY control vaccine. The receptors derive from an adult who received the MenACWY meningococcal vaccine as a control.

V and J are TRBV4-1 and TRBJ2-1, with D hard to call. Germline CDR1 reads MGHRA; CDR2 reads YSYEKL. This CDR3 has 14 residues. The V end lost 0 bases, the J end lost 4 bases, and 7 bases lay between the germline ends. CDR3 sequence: CASSQDLQYNEQFF. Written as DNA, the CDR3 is TGCGCCAGCAGCCAAGATTTACAGTACAATGAGCAGTTCTTC.

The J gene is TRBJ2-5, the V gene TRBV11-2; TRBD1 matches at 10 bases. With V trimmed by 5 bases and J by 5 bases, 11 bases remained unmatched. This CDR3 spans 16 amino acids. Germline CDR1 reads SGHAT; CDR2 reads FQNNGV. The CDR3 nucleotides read TGTGCCAGCAGCCCCAAGGGACAGGGGACGGGGGAGACCCAGTACTTC. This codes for CASSPKGQGTGETQYF. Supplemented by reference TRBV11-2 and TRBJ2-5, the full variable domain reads EAGVAQSPRYKIIEKRQSVAFWCNPISGHATLYWYQQILGQGPKLLIQFQNNGVVDDSQLPKDRFSAERLKGVDSTLKIQPAKLEDSAVYLCASSPKGQGTGETQYFGPGTRLLVL.

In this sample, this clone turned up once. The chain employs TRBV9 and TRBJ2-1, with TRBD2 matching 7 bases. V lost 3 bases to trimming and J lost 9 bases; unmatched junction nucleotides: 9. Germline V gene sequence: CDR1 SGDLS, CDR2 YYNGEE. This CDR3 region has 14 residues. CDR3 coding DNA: TGTGCCAGCAGCGGGGACCTAGGGGAGGGTGAGCAGTTCTTC. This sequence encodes CASSGDLGEGEQFF.

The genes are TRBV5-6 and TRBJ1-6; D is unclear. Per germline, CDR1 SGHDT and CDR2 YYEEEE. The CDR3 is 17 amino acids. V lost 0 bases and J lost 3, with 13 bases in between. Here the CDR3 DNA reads TGTGCCAGCAGCTTGGATAAGGGAAGAGGCTATAATTCACCCCTCCACTTT. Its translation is CASSLDKGRGYNSPLHF.

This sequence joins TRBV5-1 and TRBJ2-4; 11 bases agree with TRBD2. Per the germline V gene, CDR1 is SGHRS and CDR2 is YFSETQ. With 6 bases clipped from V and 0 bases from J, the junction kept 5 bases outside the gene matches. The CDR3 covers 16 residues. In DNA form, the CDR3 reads TGCGCCAGCACAACTAGCGGGGGCACAGCCAAAAACATTCAGTACTTC. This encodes CASTTSGGTAKNIQYF.

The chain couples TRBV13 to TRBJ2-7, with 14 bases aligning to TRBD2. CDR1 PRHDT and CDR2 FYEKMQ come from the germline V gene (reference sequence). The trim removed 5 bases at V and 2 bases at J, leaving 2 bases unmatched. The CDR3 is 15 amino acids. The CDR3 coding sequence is TGTGCCAGCAGCGCGACTAGCGGGGGGGCCTACGAGCAGTACTTC. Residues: CASSATSGGAYEQYF.

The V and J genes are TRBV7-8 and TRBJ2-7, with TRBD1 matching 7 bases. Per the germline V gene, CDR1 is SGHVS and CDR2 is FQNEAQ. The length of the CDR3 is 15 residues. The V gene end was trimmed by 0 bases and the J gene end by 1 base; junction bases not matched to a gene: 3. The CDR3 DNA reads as TGTGCCAGCAGCTTAGCCCCGGGACAGTCCTACGAGCAGTACTTC. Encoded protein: CASSLAPGQSYEQYF. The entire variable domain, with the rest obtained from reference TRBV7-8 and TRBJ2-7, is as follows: GAGVSQSPRYKVAKRGQDVALRCDPISGHVSLFWYQQALGQGPEFLTYFQNEAQLDKSGLPSDRFFAERPEGSVSTLKIQRTQQEDSAVYLCASSLAPGQSYEQYFGPGTRLTVT.

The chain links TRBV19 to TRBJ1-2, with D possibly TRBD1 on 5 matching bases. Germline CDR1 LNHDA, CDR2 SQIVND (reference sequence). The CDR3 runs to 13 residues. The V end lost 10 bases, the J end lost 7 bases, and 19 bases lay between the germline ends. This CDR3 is CATRPGPGSGYTF. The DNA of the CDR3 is TGTGCCACCAGACCGGGACCAGGCTCTGGCTACACCTTC. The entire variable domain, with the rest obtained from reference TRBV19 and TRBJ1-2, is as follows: DGGITQSPKYLFRKEGQNVTLSCEQNLNHDAMYWYRQDPGQGLRLIYYSQIVNDFQKGDIAEGYSVSREKKESFPLTVTSAQKNPTAFYLCATRPGPGSGYTFGSGTRLTVV.

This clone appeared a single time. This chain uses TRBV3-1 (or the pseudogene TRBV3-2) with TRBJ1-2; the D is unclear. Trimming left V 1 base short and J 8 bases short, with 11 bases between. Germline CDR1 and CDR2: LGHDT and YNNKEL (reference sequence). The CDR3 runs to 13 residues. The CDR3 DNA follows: TGTGCCAGCAGCCAAGTTCCGGGCTGGGGCTACACCTTC. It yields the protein CASSQVPGWGYTF.

The CDR3 region is CATVAGPPYEQYF. Written as DNA, the CDR3 is TGTGCCACTGTAGCGGGGCCACCCTACGAGCAGTACTTC. J is TRBJ2-7 and V is TRBV6-5; 8 bases line up with TRBD2. With 10 bases clipped from V and 2 bases from J, the junction kept 7 bases outside the gene matches. Germline CDR1 and CDR2: MNHEY and SVGAGI. This CDR3 is built from 13 residues.

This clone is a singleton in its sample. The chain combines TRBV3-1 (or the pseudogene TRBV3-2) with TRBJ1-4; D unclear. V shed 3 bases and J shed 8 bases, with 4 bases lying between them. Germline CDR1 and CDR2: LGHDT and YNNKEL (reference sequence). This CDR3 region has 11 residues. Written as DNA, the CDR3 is TGTGCCAGCAGCCAGCTCGAAAAACTGTTTTTT. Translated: CASSQLEKLFF.

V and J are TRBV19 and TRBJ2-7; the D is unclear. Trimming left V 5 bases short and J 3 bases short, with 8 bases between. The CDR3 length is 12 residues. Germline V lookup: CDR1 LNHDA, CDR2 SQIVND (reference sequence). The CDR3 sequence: CASSPGNYEQYF. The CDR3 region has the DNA TGTGCCAGTAGTCCCGGAAACTACGAGCAGTACTTC.

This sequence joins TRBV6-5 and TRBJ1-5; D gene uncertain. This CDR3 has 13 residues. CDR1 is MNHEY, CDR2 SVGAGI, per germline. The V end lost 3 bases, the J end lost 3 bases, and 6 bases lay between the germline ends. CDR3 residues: CASSYADNQPQHF. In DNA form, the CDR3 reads TGTGCCAGCAGTTATGCGGACAATCAGCCCCAGCATTTT.

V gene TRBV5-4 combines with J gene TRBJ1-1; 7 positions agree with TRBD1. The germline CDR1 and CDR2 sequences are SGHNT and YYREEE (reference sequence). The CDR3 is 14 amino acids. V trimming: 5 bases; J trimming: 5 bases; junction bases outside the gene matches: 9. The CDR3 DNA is TGTGCCAGCAGTCAGGGGACAGCTCTAACTGAAGCTTTCTTT. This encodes CASSQGTALTEAFF.

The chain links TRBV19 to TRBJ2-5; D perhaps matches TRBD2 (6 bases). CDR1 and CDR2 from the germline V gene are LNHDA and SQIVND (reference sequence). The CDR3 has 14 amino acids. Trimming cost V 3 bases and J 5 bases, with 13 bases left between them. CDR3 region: CASSIGGIRETQYF. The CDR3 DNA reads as TGTGCCAGTAGTATTGGGGGGATTCGGGAGACCCAGTACTTC.